A single sample gave rise to the 3 T cell receptor beta chains below, sequenced in a study of cytomegalovirus exposure and HLA in healthy donors. PCR was performed using 60 Vbeta and 13 Jbeta primers. TCRdb's copy holds only in-frame clones and misses some; the assay was immunoSEQ multiplex PCR. The table counts under 150,000 clones; roughly 2% lies in the top ten. The sample comprised PBMCs. Source of these receptors: a woman aged 60-75 years in good health and CMV-seronegative.

The chain uses TRBV6-1 and TRBJ2-7, with D perhaps TRBD1 (6 bases). The ends were cut back, 3 bases at V and 0 bases at J, with 15 bases in the middle. The V gene's germline CDR1 is MNHNS and CDR2 SASEGT. The CDR3 sequence is 16 residues long. CDR3 DNA sequence: TGTGCCAGCAGTGAGGTTACAGGGATGGGCTCCTACGAGCAGTACTTC. Protein product: CASSEVTGMGSYEQYF.

This chain links TRBV19 with TRBJ1-4; 7 nucleotides match TRBD1. V lost 8 bases and J lost 5; bases outside the gene matches: 8. The germline gives CDR1 LNHDA, CDR2 SQIVND (reference sequence). This CDR3 is built from 14 residues. Here the CDR3 reads CASGGGGKNEKLFF. The DNA of the CDR3 is TGTGCCAGTGGAGGGGGCGGGAAGAATGAAAAACTGTTTTTT.

The rearrangement links TRBV19 to TRBJ2-7, with 7 bases lining up with TRBD1. The CDR3 consists of 14 residues. V lost 2 bases to trimming and J lost 2 bases; unmatched junction nucleotides: 3. The germline V gene has CDR1 LNHDA and CDR2 SQIVND (reference sequence). CDR3 DNA: TGTGCCAGTAGTATACAGGACAGGACCTACGAGCAGTACTTC. Its protein product is CASSIQDRTYEQYF.